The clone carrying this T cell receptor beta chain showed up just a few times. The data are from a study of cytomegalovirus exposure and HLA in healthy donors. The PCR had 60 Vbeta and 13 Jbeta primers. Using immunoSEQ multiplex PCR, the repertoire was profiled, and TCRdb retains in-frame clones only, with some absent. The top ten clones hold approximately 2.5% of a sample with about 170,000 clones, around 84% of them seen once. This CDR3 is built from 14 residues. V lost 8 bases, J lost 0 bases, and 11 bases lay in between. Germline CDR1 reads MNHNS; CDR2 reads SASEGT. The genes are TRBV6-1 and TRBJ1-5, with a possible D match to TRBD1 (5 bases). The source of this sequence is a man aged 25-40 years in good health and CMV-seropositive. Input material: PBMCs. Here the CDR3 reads CASPGGVSNQPQHF. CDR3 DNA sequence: TGTGCCAGCCCGGGGGGGGTTAGCAATCAGCCCCAGCATTTT.